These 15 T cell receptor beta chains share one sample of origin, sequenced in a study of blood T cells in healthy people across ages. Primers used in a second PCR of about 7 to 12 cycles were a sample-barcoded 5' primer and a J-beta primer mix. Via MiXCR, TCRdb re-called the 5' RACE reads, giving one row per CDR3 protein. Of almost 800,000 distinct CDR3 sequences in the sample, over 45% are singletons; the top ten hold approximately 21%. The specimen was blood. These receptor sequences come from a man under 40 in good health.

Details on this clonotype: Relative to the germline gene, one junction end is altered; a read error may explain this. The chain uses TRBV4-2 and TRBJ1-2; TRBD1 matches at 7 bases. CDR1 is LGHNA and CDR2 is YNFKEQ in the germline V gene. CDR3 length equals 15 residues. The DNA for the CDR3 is TGTGCCAGCAGCCAGGTTATCAGGGGGAACTATGGCTGCACCTTC. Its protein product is CASSQVIRGNYGCTF.

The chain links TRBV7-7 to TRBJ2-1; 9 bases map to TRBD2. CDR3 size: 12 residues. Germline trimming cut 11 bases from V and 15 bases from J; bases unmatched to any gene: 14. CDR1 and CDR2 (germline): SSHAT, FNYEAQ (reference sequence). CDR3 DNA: TGTGCCCTCGGGGCTAGCGGGAATGTTTTGTTCTTC. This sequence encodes CALGASGNVLFF. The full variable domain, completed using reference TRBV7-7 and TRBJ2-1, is GAGVSQSPRYKVTKRGQDVTLRCDPISSHATLYWYQQALGQGPEFLTYFNYEAQPDKSGLPSDRFSAERPEGSISTLTIQRTEQRDSAMYRCALGASGNVLFFGPGTRLTVL.

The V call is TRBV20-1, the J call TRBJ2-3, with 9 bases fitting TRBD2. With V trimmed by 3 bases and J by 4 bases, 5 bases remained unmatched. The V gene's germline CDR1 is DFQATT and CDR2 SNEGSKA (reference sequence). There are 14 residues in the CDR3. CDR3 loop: CSASASGVSDTQYF. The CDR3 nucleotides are TGCAGTGCTAGTGCTAGCGGGGTCTCAGATACGCAGTATTTT.

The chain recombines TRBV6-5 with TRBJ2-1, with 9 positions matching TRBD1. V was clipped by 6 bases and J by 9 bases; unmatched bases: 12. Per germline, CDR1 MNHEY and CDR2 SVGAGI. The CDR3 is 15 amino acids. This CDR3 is CASRYRDRDFGEQFF. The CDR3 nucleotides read TGTGCCAGCAGATACCGGGACAGGGACTTCGGTGAGCAGTTCTTC.

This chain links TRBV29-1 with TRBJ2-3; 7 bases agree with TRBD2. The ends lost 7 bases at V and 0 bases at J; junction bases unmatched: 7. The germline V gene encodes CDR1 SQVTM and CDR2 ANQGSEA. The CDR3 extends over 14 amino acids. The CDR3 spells CSAKAGSSTDTQYF. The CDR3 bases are TGCAGCGCAAAAGCGGGATCTAGCACAGATACGCAGTATTTT.

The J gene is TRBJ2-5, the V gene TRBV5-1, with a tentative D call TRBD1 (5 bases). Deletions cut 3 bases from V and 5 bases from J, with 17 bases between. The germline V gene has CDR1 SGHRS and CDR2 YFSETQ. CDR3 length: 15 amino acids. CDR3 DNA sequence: TGCGCCAGCAGCTATACTACAGGCGTCGAGGAGACCCAGTACTTC. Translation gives CASSYTTGVEETQYF.

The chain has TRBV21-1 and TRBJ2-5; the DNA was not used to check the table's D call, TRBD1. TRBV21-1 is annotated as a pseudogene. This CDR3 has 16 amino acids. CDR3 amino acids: CASNKRGTVSCETQYF. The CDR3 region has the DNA TGTGCCAGCAACAAAAGAGGGACAGTCTCGTGCGAGACCCAGTACTTC.

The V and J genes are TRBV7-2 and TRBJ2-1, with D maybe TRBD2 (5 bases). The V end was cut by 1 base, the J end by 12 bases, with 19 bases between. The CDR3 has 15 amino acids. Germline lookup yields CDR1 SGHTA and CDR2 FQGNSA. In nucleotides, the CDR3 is TGTGCCAGCAGCTTAGGGGGAGCCCCAATAACGGGGCAGTTCTTC. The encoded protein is CASSLGGAPITGQFF.

The CDR3 loop is CASRRGLGTIEQYF. CDR3 DNA sequence: TGTGCCAGCAGGCGGGGCCTAGGGACCATCGAGCAGTACTTC. J is TRBJ2-5 and V is TRBV28, with D possibly matching TRBD2 (6 bases). The end of the DNA aligns better with TRBJ2-7, so the J call may be wrong. Germline V gene lookup returns CDR1 MDHEN and CDR2 SYDVKM. This CDR3 region has 14 residues.

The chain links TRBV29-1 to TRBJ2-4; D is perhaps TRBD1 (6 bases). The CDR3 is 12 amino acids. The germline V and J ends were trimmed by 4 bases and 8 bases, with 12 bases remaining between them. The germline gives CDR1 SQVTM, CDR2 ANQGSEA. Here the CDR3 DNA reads TGCAGCGTTGGAAAGGGGGAAGACATTCAGTACTTC. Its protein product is CSVGKGEDIQYF. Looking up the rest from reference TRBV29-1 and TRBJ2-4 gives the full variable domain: SAVISQKPSRDICQRGTSLTIQCQVDSQVTMMFWYRQQPGQSLTLIATANQGSEATYESGFVIDKFPISRPNLTFSTLTVSNMSPEDSSIYLCSVGKGEDIQYFGAGTRLSVL.

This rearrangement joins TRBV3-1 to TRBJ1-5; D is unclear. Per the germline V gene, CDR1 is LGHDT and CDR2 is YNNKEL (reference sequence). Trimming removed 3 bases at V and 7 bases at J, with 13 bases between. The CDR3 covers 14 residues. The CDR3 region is CASSQYGIWQPQHF. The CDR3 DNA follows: TGTGCCAGCAGCCAGTACGGGATCTGGCAGCCCCAGCATTTT.

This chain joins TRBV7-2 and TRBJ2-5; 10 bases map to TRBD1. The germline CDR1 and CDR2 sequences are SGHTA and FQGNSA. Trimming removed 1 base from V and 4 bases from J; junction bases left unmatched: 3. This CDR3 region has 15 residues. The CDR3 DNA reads TGTGCCAGCAGCTTAGGACAGGGGGCGAGAGAGACCCAGTACTTC. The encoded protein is CASSLGQGARETQYF.

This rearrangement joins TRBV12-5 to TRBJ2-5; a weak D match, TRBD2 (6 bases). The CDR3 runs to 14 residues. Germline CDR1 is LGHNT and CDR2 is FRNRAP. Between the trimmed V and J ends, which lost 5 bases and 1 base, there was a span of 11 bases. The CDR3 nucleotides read TGTGCTAGTGGTCCCGGGGACTTCCAAGAGACCCAGTACTTC. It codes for CASGPGDFQETQYF.

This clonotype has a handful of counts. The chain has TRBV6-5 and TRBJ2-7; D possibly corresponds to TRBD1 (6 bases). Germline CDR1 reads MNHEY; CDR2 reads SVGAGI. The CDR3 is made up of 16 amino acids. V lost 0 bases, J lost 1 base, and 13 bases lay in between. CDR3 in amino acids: CASSYSIGQSSYEQYF. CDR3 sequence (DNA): TGTGCCAGCAGTTACTCGATTGGACAGTCATCCTACGAGCAGTACTTC.

Here the CDR3 DNA reads TGTGCCAGCTCACCCGGCGGGGGGGCGATCACAGATACGCAGTATTTT. Translated: CASSPGGGAITDTQYF. The V and J genes are TRBV18 and TRBJ2-3; 9 bases match TRBD2. In germline, CDR1 is KGHSH, CDR2 LQKENI. Losses at the gene ends were 3 bases for V and 2 bases for J; bases not matched to a gene: 6. CDR3 size: 16 residues.